Shown below are 16 T cell receptor beta chains from a single sample sequenced in a study of blood T cells in healthy people across ages. Primers used in a second PCR of roughly 6 to 11 cycles were a sample-barcoded 5' primer and a J-beta primer mix. TCRdb re-called the 5' RACE reads through MiXCR, storing one row per CDR3 protein. The table records some 760,000 distinct CDR3 sequences, roughly 25% of them present only once. In addition, the sample was reused for a study of T cells of mothers and their children.

The source material was blood. The origin of the receptors is a boy younger than 18 in good health.

The chain joins TRBV5-1 to TRBJ1-2; no clear D gene. The CDR3 extends over 14 amino acids. V was shortened by 0 bases and J by 7 bases, with 13 bases between the two germline ends. Germline V gene data show CDR1 as SGHRS and CDR2 as YFSETQ. The CDR3 DNA reads TGCGCCAGCAGCTTGGTCCCGGAATACGGTGGCTACACCTTC. Residues: CASSLVPEYGGYTF.

This clonotype was detected only a few times. This chain links TRBV4-1 with TRBJ1-1; unclear D gene. CDR3 length: 14 amino acids. The V end was cut by 1 base, the J end by 5 bases, with 11 bases between. The germline gives CDR1 MGHRA, CDR2 YSYEKL. The CDR3 protein is CASSQGLRETEAFF. The CDR3 region has the DNA TGCGCCAGCAGCCAAGGCCTAAGGGAAACTGAAGCTTTCTTT.

V gene TRBV12-3 or TRBV12-4 combines with J gene TRBJ2-7; D is perhaps TRBD1 or TRBD2 (5 bases each). Trimming removed 3 bases from V and 0 bases from J, with 9 bases in between. The CDR3 runs to 14 residues. CDR3 sequence: CASSFEGNSYEQYF. DNA of the CDR3: TGTGCCAGCAGTTTTGAGGGGAACTCCTACGAGCAGTACTTC.

This clonotype was recorded at least ten times. V and J are TRBV18 and TRBJ2-5; a weak D match, TRBD2 (6 bases). Germline CDR1 and CDR2: KGHSH and LQKENI. V was clipped by 3 bases and J by 2 bases, with 10 bases between them. The length of the CDR3 is 14 residues. The CDR3, as DNA: TGTGCCAGCTCACCCCGCGGGGATCAAGAGACCCAGTACTTC. It specifies CASSPRGDQETQYF.

V usage is TRBV29-1 and J usage is TRBJ2-5; TRBD2 agrees at 7 bases. Gene TRBJ2-1 matches the end of the DNA better, so the J call may be wrong. The CDR3 runs to 11 residues. Germline V CDR1 and CDR2: SQVTM, ANQGSEA. The CDR3 DNA reads as TGCAGCGGAGGGAGGGAGCTTGAGCAGTTCTTC. Translated, it gives CSGGRELEQFF.

In this sample, this clonotype turned up a few times. CDR3 in amino acids: CASSLNTGGGHIQYF. CDR3 nucleotide sequence: TGTGCCAGCAGTCTCAATACCGGGGGGGGCCACATTCAGTACTTC. The chain links TRBV12-3 or TRBV12-4 to TRBJ2-4; 8 bases align to TRBD2. The CDR3 contains 15 residues. Trimming cost V 5 bases and J 8 bases; bases outside gene matches: 11.

This clonotype was detected a few times. The chain couples TRBV29-1 to TRBJ2-1; TRBD2 matches at 9 bases. The germline V gene encodes CDR1 SQVTM and CDR2 ANQGSEA. With V trimmed by 7 bases and J by 3 bases, 4 bases remained unmatched. The CDR3 contains 13 residues. The DNA of the CDR3 is TGCAGCGATTTAGCGGGAGTCTACAATGAGCAGTTCTTC. Translation: CSDLAGVYNEQFF.

The rearrangement joins TRBV28 to TRBJ2-1; 13 bases match TRBD2. In germline, CDR1 is MDHEN, CDR2 SYDVKM. CDR3 length: 17 amino acids. J lost 7 bases, V lost 2 bases, and 8 bases had no gene match. CDR3 sequence: CASSLLAGTSGTNEQFF. CDR3 DNA: TGTGCCAGCAGTTTACTGGCGGGGACTAGCGGGACAAATGAGCAGTTCTTC.

The genes are TRBV5-1 and TRBJ2-6; D call uncertain. The CDR3 consists of 15 residues. Germline-derived CDR1 and CDR2 are SGHRS and YFSETQ. With 4 bases removed from V and 2 bases from J, the gap between germline ends came to 10 bases. CDR3 nucleotide sequence: TGCGCCAGCAGCACAGCTTTTGCTGGGGCCAACGTCCTGACTTTC. Residues: CASSTAFAGANVLTF.

This clonotype turned up a few times. The chain combines TRBV11-2 with TRBJ2-1; 9 bases match TRBD1. The trim removed 8 bases at V and 5 bases at J, leaving 16 bases unmatched. There are 17 residues in the CDR3. Germline loops: CDR1 SGHAT, CDR2 FQNNGV. Here the CDR3 reads CASEKLGTGPMDNEQFF. The CDR3 bases are TGTGCCAGCGAAAAGCTGGGGACAGGGCCCATGGACAATGAGCAGTTCTTC.

This clonotype was found a few times. V gene TRBV15 combines with J gene TRBJ1-6; D is uncertain. In germline, CDR1 is LNHNV, CDR2 YYDKDF (reference sequence). The V gene lost 9 bases and the J gene lost 7 bases, with 16 bases spanning the gap. This CDR3 is built from 14 residues. CDR3 nucleotide sequence: TGTGCCACTAGACCGGGTTTGAGAAATTCACCCCTCCACTTT. It codes for CATRPGLRNSPLHF.

This chain uses TRBV4-3 with TRBJ2-5; the D gene could be TRBD1 or TRBD2 (5 bases each). The germline V gene has CDR1 LGHNA and CDR2 YSLEER. Deletions cut 0 bases from V and 10 bases from J, with 18 bases between. The CDR3 totals 15 residues. The CDR3 loop is CASSQDRAGADDQYF. CDR3 nucleotides: TGCGCCAGCAGCCAAGATCGGGCCGGGGCGGATGACCAGTACTTC.

Ten or more counts support this clonotype. V is TRBV12-2 and J is TRBJ2-7; TRBD2 is the table's D call, not checked against the DNA. TRBV12-2 is deemed a pseudogene. This CDR3 contains 13 residues. The CDR3 coding sequence is TGTGCAAGTCGCTTACCTCCGGGCCCCCCCGGGTACTTC. This encodes CASRLPPGPPGYF.

V gene TRBV4-3 combines with J gene TRBJ2-7; D may be TRBD2 (7 bases). The germline CDR1 and CDR2 sequences are LGHNA and YSLEER. The CDR3 totals 15 residues. V gave up 2 bases and J gave up 4 bases, with 15 bases separating them. In nucleotides, the CDR3 is TGCGCCAGCAGCCAACTCCGGGGGGCACCTTACGAGCAGTACTTC. It codes for CASSQLRGAPYEQYF.

V and J are TRBV7-2 and TRBJ2-5; the D call may be TRBD1 or TRBD2 (5 bases each). The CDR3 runs 14 residues. The ends were cut back, 1 base at V and 4 bases at J, with 10 bases in the middle. In germline, CDR1 is SGHTA, CDR2 FQGNSA. CDR3 protein: CASSLVGTLETQYF. The CDR3 coding sequence is TGTGCCAGCAGCTTAGTAGGGACCTTAGAGACCCAGTACTTC.

This chain joins TRBV7-9 and TRBJ1-4, with D hard to call. The CDR3 runs 15 residues. Germline V lookup: CDR1 SEHNR, CDR2 FQNEAQ (reference sequence). The V gene lost 5 bases and the J gene lost 0 bases, with 10 bases spanning the gap. The CDR3: CASSADSATNEKLFF. In DNA form, the CDR3 reads TGTGCCAGCAGCGCGGATTCTGCAACTAATGAAAAACTGTTTTTT.